In this sample, the clone carrying this T cell receptor beta chain turned up a few times. This specimen belongs to a study of blood T cell repertoires in COVID-19. Study at large: PBMCs, B-cell-depleted T cells, or T cells provided the cDNA or gDNA that made up the material.

Using immunoSEQ multiplex PCR, the repertoire was profiled, and TCRdb retains in-frame clones only, with some absent. The sample lists 45,000 to 55,000 clones, roughly 80% seen once, with approximately 5.7% in the top ten. This CDR3 spans 12 amino acids. J was trimmed by 8 bases and V by 3 bases; bases with no gene match: 4. Germline V gene lookup returns CDR1 SEHNR and CDR2 FQNEAQ (reference sequence). This chain joins TRBV7-9 and TRBJ2-7; TRBD1 aligns across 7 bases. This clonotype was sampled from a human donor in a cohort sampled during active COVID-19. The sequencing sample was made of peripheral blood. The CDR3 spells CASSFDRDQQYF. In DNA, the CDR3 is TGTGCCAGCAGCTTTGACAGGGACCAGCAGTACTTC.